The 7 T cell receptor beta chains in this list originate from one sample, sequenced in a study of shared clonotypes between healthy human individuals. Naivety among CD8 cells was defined by CD45RO negativity and positive CCR7 selection, thereby excluding terminally differentiated effector memory CD45RA+ cells. Sequencing used immunoSEQ multiplex PCR; TCRdb keeps in-frame clones, though not all of them. Among hundreds of thousands of clones listed, around 96% were seen once. Input material: naive CD8+ T cells sorted from blood. These receptors were collected from a woman younger than 45 in good health.

The chain recombines TRBV19 with TRBJ2-2; TRBD2 matches at 8 bases. Germline loops: CDR1 LNHDA, CDR2 SQIVND (reference sequence). The V gene end was trimmed by 0 bases and the J gene end by 6 bases; junction bases not matched to a gene: 6. The CDR3 totals 16 residues. The CDR3 loop is CASSIDRTSMAGELFF. The CDR3 DNA reads TGTGCCAGTAGTATAGACCGGACTAGCATGGCCGGGGAGCTGTTTTTT.

This clone has just one count. The V gene is TRBV13, the J gene TRBJ2-1, with 10 bases aligning to TRBD1. J was trimmed by 8 bases and V by 5 bases; bases with no gene match: 9. Per germline, CDR1 PRHDT and CDR2 FYEKMQ (reference sequence). CDR3 length: 15 residues. The chain's CDR3 is CASSLRTGGWYEQFF. CDR3 coding DNA: TGTGCCAGCAGCCTCCGGACAGGGGGATGGTATGAGCAGTTCTTC.

The table lists this clone with a count of one. The J gene is TRBJ1-2, the V gene TRBV11-2; possible D gene TRBD1, 6 bases. CDR1 SGHAT and CDR2 FQNNGV come from the germline V gene. The CDR3 spans 15 residues. V lost 5 bases and J lost 8, with 21 bases in between. This chain's CDR3 is CASSRADSSRGGYTF. CDR3 nucleotides: TGTGCCAGCAGCCGAGCGGACAGTTCAAGGGGGGGCTACACCTTC.

The chain combines TRBV6-5 with TRBJ2-7; 11 bases map to TRBD1. CDR1 is MNHEY, CDR2 SVGAGI, per germline. The CDR3 consists of 13 residues. Unmatched junction bases numbered 5, after V lost 6 bases and J lost 7 bases. The CDR3 is CASRSGTGGEQYF. In DNA form, the CDR3 reads TGTGCCAGCAGAAGCGGGACAGGGGGTGAGCAGTACTTC.

The CDR3 reads CASSLVVAGAYEQYF. As DNA, the CDR3 is TGTGCCAGCAGCTTAGTGGTAGCGGGAGCCTACGAGCAGTACTTC. This sequence joins TRBV13 and TRBJ2-7; 9 nucleotides match TRBD2. Germline V lookup: CDR1 PRHDT, CDR2 FYEKMQ (reference sequence). The ends lost 1 base at V and 2 bases at J; junction bases unmatched: 3. This CDR3 comprises 15 residues.

The gene calls are TRBV30 and TRBJ1-1, with D hard to call. CDR1 and CDR2 from the germline V gene are GTSNPN and SVGIG (reference sequence). CDR3 size: 13 residues. The V gene lost 0 bases and the J gene lost 4 bases, with 9 bases spanning the gap. As DNA, the CDR3 is TGTGCCTGGAGTGTAGGGTTAGGCACTGAAGCTTTCTTT. This translates into CAWSVGLGTEAFF.

As regards this clone: Because the CDR3 is missing its conserved closing phenylalanine or tryptophan, this is likely a read error. It is unclear where the CDR3 begins or ends on the DNA, so no DNA is shown, and the CDR3 is as TCRdb lists it. This rearrangement joins TRBV25-1 to TRBJ1-2. Germline CDR1 is MGHDK and CDR2 is SYGVNS. The CDR3 extends over 12 residues, inclusive of both ends. CDR3 residues: CASSDHGEELGL.